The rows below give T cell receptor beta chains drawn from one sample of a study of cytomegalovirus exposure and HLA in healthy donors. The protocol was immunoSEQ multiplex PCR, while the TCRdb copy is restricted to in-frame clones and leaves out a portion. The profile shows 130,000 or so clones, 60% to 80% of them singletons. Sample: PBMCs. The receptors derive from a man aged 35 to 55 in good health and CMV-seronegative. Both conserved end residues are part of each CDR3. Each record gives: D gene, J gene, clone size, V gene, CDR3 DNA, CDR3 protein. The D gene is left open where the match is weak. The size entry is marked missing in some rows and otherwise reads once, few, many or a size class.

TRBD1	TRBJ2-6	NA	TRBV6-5	TGTGCCAGCAGCCGGGACAGATCTGGGGCCAACGTCCTGACTTTC	CASSRDRSGANVLTF
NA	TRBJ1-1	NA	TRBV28	TGTGCCAGCTTGATGGGGGGAGTGAACACTGAAGCTTTCTTT	CASLMGGVNTEAFF
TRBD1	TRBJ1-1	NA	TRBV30	TGTGCCTGGAAGAAAGGACAGGGTGTTACGGGAGCTTCGGCCGGAGCTTTCTTT	CAWKKGQGVTGASAGAFF
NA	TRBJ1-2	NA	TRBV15	TGTGCCACCAGCAGAGATCTCTCCGGGAAAGGCTACACCTTC	CATSRDLSGKGYTF
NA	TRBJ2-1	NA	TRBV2	TGTGCCAGCACCGGGGACTCGTACAATGAGCAGTTCTTC	CASTGDSYNEQFF
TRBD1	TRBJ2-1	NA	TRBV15	TGTGCCACCAGCATATATACAGGGGGCAATGAGCAGTTCTTC	CATSIYTGGNEQFF
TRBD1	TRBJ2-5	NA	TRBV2	TGTGCCAGCAGGCCTCGACAGGGATACTACGGGCAGTACTTC	CASRPRQGYYGQYF
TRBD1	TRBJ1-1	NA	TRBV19	TGTGCCAGTAGTATAGCCGGGACAGCGCGAACTGAAGCTTTCTTT	CASSIAGTARTEAFF
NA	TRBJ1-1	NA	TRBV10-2	TGCGCCAGCACCGCAAGGAGGGACACTGAAGCTTTCTTT	CASTARRDTEAFF
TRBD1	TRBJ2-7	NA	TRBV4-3	TGCGCCAGCAGCCCGGGAGCAGGGGGCGGCTACGAGCAGTACTTC	CASSPGAGGGYEQYF
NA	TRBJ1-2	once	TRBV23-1	TGCGCCAGCAGTCATACGGAGACGAACTATGGCTACACCTTC	CASSHTETNYGYTF
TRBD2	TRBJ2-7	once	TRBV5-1	TGCGCCAGCAGCCTGACTAGCGGGGGAGCGGGCGAGCAGTACTTC	CASSLTSGGAGEQYF
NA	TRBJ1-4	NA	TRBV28	TGTGCCAGCAGTCTTTCACGGGCGGAGGACCGCTGGAGCTTT	CASSLSRAEDRWSF